This TCR beta chain emerged from a study of OX40 agonist ivuxolimab in advanced cancers. Overall study: Eligibility rules accepted prior anti-PD-1, anti-PD-L1 or anti-CTLA-4 therapy, and roughly 40% had some.

Points from the study as a whole: Among the lowest peripheral clonal expansion occurred in 0.1-3.0 mg/kg partial responders. The mean number of expanded clones was higher in CD8+ T cells than in CD4+. No antigen was identified for the clonally expanded peripheral T cells.

V was clipped by 0 bases and J by 6 bases, with 9 bases between them. This CDR3 contains 13 residues. The germline CDR1 and CDR2 sequences are GTSNPN and SVGIG (reference sequence). TCRdb's table, derived via immunoSEQ multiplex PCR, lists solely in-frame clones and lacks some. The data contain around 18,000 clones, around two thirds of them singletons. This clone came up once. Its specificity is unknown. This same CDR3 is encoded by further DNA sequences in the sample. This sequence joins TRBV30 and TRBJ2-1; no firm D call. The input for sequencing was CD4+ or CD8+ T cells sorted from blood, taken in a trial of the OX40 agonist ivuxolimab. This receptor was identified in an adult with an advanced solid tumor such as melanoma, head and neck, liver or kidney cancer. CDR3 nucleotide sequence: TGTGCCTGGAGTGTAGGAGTGGGCAATGAGCAGTTCTTC. The encoded protein is CAWSVGVGNEQFF.